These 21 T cell receptor beta chains were all obtained from the same sample, sequenced in a study of cytomegalovirus exposure and HLA in healthy donors. PCR used 60 Vbeta primers and 13 Jbeta primers. Only in-frame clones appear in the TCRdb table, and some are missing; sequencing was by immunoSEQ multiplex PCR. This table holds some 140,000 clones, around 83% found once. The specimen was PBMCs. The source of these receptors is a male donor in good health and CMV-seropositive.

The V call is TRBV12-5, the J call TRBJ2-7, with TRBD2 matching over 7 bases. There are 16 residues in the CDR3. From germline, CDR1 is LGHNT and CDR2 FRNRAP. With 6 bases clipped from V and 3 bases from J, the junction kept 14 bases outside the gene matches. CDR3 sequence (DNA): TGTGCTAGTGGCCCGGGATCGAGCGGGGAGAACTACGAGCAGTACTTC. The encoded protein is CASGPGSSGENYEQYF.

This clone showed up just a few times. The gene calls are TRBV6-6 and TRBJ2-1, with TRBD2 matching over 9 bases. The CDR3 length is 13 residues. CDR1 is MNHNY and CDR2 is SVGAGI in the germline V gene (reference sequence). Germline trimming cut 4 bases from V and 7 bases from J; bases unmatched to any gene: 2. DNA of the CDR3: TGTGCCAGCAGTTGGCGGGAGGGGAATGAGCAGTTCTTC. Encoded protein: CASSWREGNEQFF.

The gene calls are TRBV11-2 and TRBJ2-7; the D gene is possibly TRBD2 (6 bases). V was pared by 4 bases and J by 1 base, with 26 bases between. The CDR3 sequence is 19 residues long. Germline assignment: CDR1 SGHAT and CDR2 FQNNGV. The CDR3 nucleotides read TGTGCCAGCAGCTCCCTAGGGAGGCCTCGGGGGTCGTATTCCTACGAGCAGTACTTC. Translating gives CASSSLGRPRGSYSYEQYF.

The V call is TRBV7-9, the J call TRBJ2-3; D possibly corresponds to TRBD2 (5 bases). The CDR3 length is 15 residues. Per the germline V gene, CDR1 is SEHNR and CDR2 is FQNEAQ (reference sequence). Trimming left V 4 bases short and J 3 bases short, with 14 bases between. CDR3 in DNA: TGTGCCAGCAGCTCTTTCGGGGAGTGGACAGATACGCAGTATTTT. The encoded protein is CASSSFGEWTDTQYF.

This chain connects TRBV6-5 to TRBJ2-7, with D possibly TRBD2 on 6 matching bases. Germline V gene sequence: CDR1 MNHEY, CDR2 SVGAGI. V was shortened by 4 bases and J by 6 bases, with 19 bases between the two germline ends. This CDR3 comprises 15 residues. The CDR3 sequence is CASSWGTQGKREQYF. The CDR3 DNA reads TGTGCCAGCAGTTGGGGGACTCAGGGAAAGCGCGAGCAGTACTTC.

V and J are TRBV19 and TRBJ2-7; 10 bases map to TRBD2. The CDR3 covers 13 residues. The V segment lost 3 bases and the J segment 6 bases; nucleotides outside the gene matches: 2. Germline assignment: CDR1 LNHDA and CDR2 SQIVND (reference sequence). The CDR3 loop reads CASSMGLAFEQYF. The CDR3 DNA follows: TGTGCCAGTAGTATGGGACTAGCGTTCGAGCAGTACTTC.

CDR3 bases: TGTGCCAGCAGCCACGGGGGACAGGGGAACACTGAAGCTTTCTTT. Its translation is CASSHGGQGNTEAFF. The chain carries TRBV5-4 and TRBJ1-1, with 9 bases that match TRBD1. The CDR3 covers 15 residues. CDR1 and CDR2 (germline): SGHNT, YYREEE (reference sequence). V was pared by 4 bases and J by 1 base, with 5 bases of the junction left unmatched.

This clone has just a few counts. The chain couples TRBV11-2 to TRBJ2-2; D might be TRBD1 (5 bases). Germline V gene lookup returns CDR1 SGHAT and CDR2 FQNNGV. Trimming left V 4 bases short and J 2 bases short, with 23 bases between. This CDR3 spans 19 amino acids. The CDR3 DNA reads as TGTGCCAGCAGCTCGGTTCGGGTTGCAGGGCCATTCAACACCGGGGAGCTGTTTTTT. Amino acids: CASSSVRVAGPFNTGELFF.

V usage is TRBV2 and J usage is TRBJ1-5; 10 bases agree with TRBD1. CDR1 SNHLY and CDR2 FYNNEI come from the germline V gene. The CDR3 sequence is 15 residues long. V lost 4 bases to trimming and J lost 7 bases; unmatched junction nucleotides: 7. The CDR3 nucleotides read TGTGCCAGCAGTGCTTCCCGGACAGGGGGGCAGCCCCAGCATTTT. This gives the protein CASSASRTGGQPQHF.

The chain combines TRBV5-5 with TRBJ2-6, with 8 bases aligning to TRBD1. This CDR3 spans 18 amino acids. CDR1 is SGHKS, CDR2 YYEKEE, per germline (reference sequence). V was clipped by 0 bases and J by 0 bases; unmatched bases: 5. CDR3 loop: CASSLGRGQASGANVLTF. The CDR3 coding sequence is TGTGCCAGCAGCTTGGGGCGGGGACAGGCCTCTGGGGCCAACGTCCTGACTTTC.

This chain joins TRBV19 and TRBJ1-2; 11 bases fit TRBD1. V was clipped by 7 bases and J by 7 bases; unmatched bases: 5. CDR1 LNHDA and CDR2 SQIVND come from the germline V gene (reference sequence). This CDR3 contains 13 residues. The CDR3 sequence: CASTGQGAGGYTF. The CDR3 DNA sequence: TGTGCCAGTACCGGACAGGGGGCTGGTGGCTACACCTTC.

The chain joins TRBV6-6 to TRBJ1-6; D might be TRBD1 (5 bases). The V and J ends lost 4 bases and 9 bases respectively, with 16 bases between them. CDR1 is MNHNY and CDR2 is SVGAGI in the germline V gene (reference sequence). The CDR3 runs to 15 residues. CDR3 region: CASSSSAGDISPLHF. DNA of the CDR3: TGTGCCAGCAGTTCCTCGGCGGGGGATATTTCACCCCTCCACTTT.

This rearrangement joins TRBV11-3 to TRBJ2-1, with a tentative D call TRBD2 (6 bases). Germline V gene sequence: CDR1 SGHNT, CDR2 YENEEA. Trimming removed 6 bases at V and 5 bases at J, with 20 bases between. CDR3 length: 16 amino acids. DNA for the CDR3: TGTGCCAGCAGTCATTATCTAAGTGGGGGGAACAATGAGCAGTTCTTC. Amino acid sequence: CASSHYLSGGNNEQFF.

The chain employs TRBV11-2 and TRBJ1-1, with D perhaps matching TRBD1 (5 bases). Germline-derived CDR1 and CDR2 are SGHAT and FQNNGV. V was shortened by 1 base and J by 0 bases, with 15 bases between the two germline ends. CDR3 length: 17 amino acids. CDR3 nucleotide sequence: TGTGCCAGCAGCTTAGTAGCTCCCAGGGTAATGAACACTGAAGCTTTCTTT. It encodes CASSLVAPRVMNTEAFF.

The sample holds a few counts of this clone. V usage is TRBV6-6 and J usage is TRBJ2-1, with 7 positions matching TRBD1. Germline values: CDR1 MNHNY, CDR2 SVGAGI (reference sequence). Trimming at V came to 9 bases and at J to 9 bases, leaving 8 bases not matched to a gene. The CDR3 loop spans 12 amino acids. CDR3 coding DNA: TGTGCCAGTCAAACAGGGGAACGTGAGCAGTTCTTC. Protein: CASQTGEREQFF.

The gene calls are TRBV29-1 and TRBJ1-1; perhaps TRBD1 as D (5 bases). Between the trimmed V and J ends, which lost 4 bases and 5 bases, there was a span of 11 bases. Per the germline V gene, CDR1 is SQVTM and CDR2 is ANQGSEA. The CDR3 is made up of 12 amino acids. CDR3 in DNA: TGCAGCGTTGTTCCGGGGGATACTGAAGCTTTCTTT. Protein sequence: CSVVPGDTEAFF.

V usage is TRBV5-1 and J usage is TRBJ2-1; TRBD1 agrees at 10 bases. The CDR3 contains 17 residues. V lost 6 bases and J lost 0; bases outside the gene matches: 9. CDR1 and CDR2 from the germline V gene are SGHRS and YFSETQ. The CDR3 region is CASKGQGRELSYNEQFF. The CDR3 DNA reads TGCGCCAGCAAGGGACAGGGGCGGGAGCTCTCCTACAATGAGCAGTTCTTC. The variable domain in full, completed from reference TRBV5-1 and TRBJ2-1, reads KAGVTQTPRYLIKTRGQQVTLSCSPISGHRSVSWYQQTPGQGLQFLFEYFSETQRNKGNFPGRFSGRQFSNSRSEMNVSTLELGDSALYLCASKGQGRELSYNEQFFGPGTRLTVL.

This clone showed up many times. The rearrangement links TRBV5-1 to TRBJ2-1; 8 bases agree with TRBD1. The CDR3 runs to 14 residues. The trim removed 7 bases at V and 5 bases at J, leaving 8 bases unmatched. Germline V gene lookup returns CDR1 SGHRS and CDR2 YFSETQ. The CDR3 nucleotides read TGCGCCAGCCGCCGTCAGGGGGCCGACAATGAGCAGTTCTTC. Its translation is CASRRQGADNEQFF.

The chain links TRBV28 to TRBJ1-2; D is perhaps TRBD1 (5 bases). CDR1 is MDHEN, CDR2 SYDVKM, per germline. This CDR3 comprises 13 residues. The V end was cut by 2 bases, the J end by 4 bases, with 8 bases between. CDR3: CASSLQGSYGYTF. Written as DNA, the CDR3 is TGTGCCAGCAGTTTACAGGGTTCCTATGGCTACACCTTC.

The V call is TRBV19, the J call TRBJ2-3; 7 bases agree with TRBD2. The ends lost 3 bases at V and 1 base at J; junction bases unmatched: 4. The germline CDR1 and CDR2 sequences are LNHDA and SQIVND (reference sequence). The CDR3 has 15 residues. CDR3 nucleotide sequence: TGTGCCAGTAGTATGGAGGGACTACGCACAGATACGCAGTATTTT. It specifies CASSMEGLRTDTQYF.

The chain joins TRBV7-3 to TRBJ2-3, with TRBD2 matching over 10 bases. The CDR3 sequence is 15 residues long. After removal of 5 bases from V and 2 bases from J, the junction contained 4 bases not matched to a gene. Germline values: CDR1 SGHTA, CDR2 FQGTGA. The CDR3 DNA sequence: TGTGCCAGCAGCATGACTAGCGGGTACACAGATACGCAGTATTTT. Translating it yields CASSMTSGYTDTQYF. Supplemented by reference TRBV7-3 and TRBJ2-3, the full variable domain reads GAGVSQTPSNKVTEKGKYVELRCDPISGHTALYWYRQSLGQGPEFLIYFQGTGAADDSGLPNDRFFAVRPEGSVSTLKIQRTERGDSAVYLCASSMTSGYTDTQYFGPGTRLTVL.